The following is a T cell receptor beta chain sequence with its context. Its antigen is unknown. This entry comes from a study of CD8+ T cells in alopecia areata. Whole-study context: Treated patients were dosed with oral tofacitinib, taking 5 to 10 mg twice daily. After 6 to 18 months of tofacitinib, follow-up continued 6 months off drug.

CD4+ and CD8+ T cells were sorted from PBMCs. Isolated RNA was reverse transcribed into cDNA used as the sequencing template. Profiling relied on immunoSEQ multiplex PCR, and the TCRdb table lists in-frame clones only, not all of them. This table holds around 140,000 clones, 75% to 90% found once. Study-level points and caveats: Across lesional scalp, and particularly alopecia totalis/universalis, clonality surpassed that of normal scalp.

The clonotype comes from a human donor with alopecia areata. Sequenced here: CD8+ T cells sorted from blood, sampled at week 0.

The chain's CDR3 is CASSPGAPYEQYF. For the CDR3, the DNA is TGTGCCAGCTCACCGGGGGCTCCCTACGAGCAGTACTTC. The rearrangement joins TRBV18 to TRBJ2-7, with TRBD1 as a possible D gene (6 bases). The V end lost 3 bases, the J end lost 2 bases, and 8 bases lay between the germline ends. Germline V gene lookup returns CDR1 KGHSH and CDR2 LQKENI. CDR3 size: 13 residues.